The present T cell receptor (beta chain) was sequenced within a study of early T cells in non-severe SARS-CoV-2 infection. The table lists this clonotype with many counts. MiXCR, applied by TCRdb to the 5' RACE reads, yields one record per CDR3 protein. The data contain about 60,000 distinct CDR3 sequences, 20% of them seen just once; the ten biggest clones take up 16%. V lost 4 bases and J 9 bases, leaving 24 bases between the germline ends. This CDR3 is built from 17 residues. Germline loops: CDR1 SGHVS, CDR2 FQNEAQ. This chain joins TRBV7-8 and TRBJ2-2, with D perhaps TRBD1 or TRBD2 (5 bases each). This material consisted of whole blood, taken at baseline. The sequence was collected from an adult who was a healthcare worker with PCR-confirmed SARS-CoV-2 infection or an uninfected control (not recorded which). The CDR3 here is CASSSSGTSLTYRELFF. CDR3 in DNA: TGTGCCAGCAGCTCCTCCGGGACCAGTTTGACCTACCGGGAGCTGTTTTTT.